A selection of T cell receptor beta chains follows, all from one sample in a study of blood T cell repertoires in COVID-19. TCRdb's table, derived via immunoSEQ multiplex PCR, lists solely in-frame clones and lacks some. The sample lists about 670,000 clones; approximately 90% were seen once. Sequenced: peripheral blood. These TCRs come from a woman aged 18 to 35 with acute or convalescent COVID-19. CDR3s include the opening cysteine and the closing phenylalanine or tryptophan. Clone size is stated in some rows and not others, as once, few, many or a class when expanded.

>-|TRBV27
CASRGQALFYGYTF
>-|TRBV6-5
CASNPGVYGDYGYTF
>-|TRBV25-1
CASKPWGGDTQYF
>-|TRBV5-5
CASSFGGTVYTEAFF
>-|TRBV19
CASTPGPRGLKLFF
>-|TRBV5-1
CASSRGGTEAFF
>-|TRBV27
CASSLRAGEGYTF
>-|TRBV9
CASSVASTGQETQYF
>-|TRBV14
CASSQEQGSLGETQYF
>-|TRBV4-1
CASSHPRDRDSYEQYF
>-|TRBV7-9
CASSLLEINTEAFF
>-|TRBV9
CASSPRAAYEQYF
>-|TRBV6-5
CASKEGGNYGYTF
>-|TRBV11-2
CASSPWDRVKDEQYF
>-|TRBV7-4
CASSPGTLGRYTIYF
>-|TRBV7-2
CASSSQTGVSGNTIYF
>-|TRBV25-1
CASSENPGRGYTF
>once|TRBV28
CASETPGQGFEQYF
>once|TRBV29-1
CSVESGLYGYTF
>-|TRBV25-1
CASSEPSRLAATDTQYF
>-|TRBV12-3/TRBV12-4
CASNPAVSYEQYF
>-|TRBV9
CASSVTPGAGSYEQYF
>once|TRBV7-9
CASSTPTGSDIPDTQYF
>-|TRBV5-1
CASSHRTGDSPLHF
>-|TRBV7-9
CASSQGATNEKLFF
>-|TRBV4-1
CASSPKTRPGTGGRDQPQHF
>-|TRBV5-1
CASSLDRTPSYEQYF
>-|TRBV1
CTSSQARDGGNTIYF
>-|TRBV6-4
CASNRDRGVVVAFF
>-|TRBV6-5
CASSWRGGPEAFF
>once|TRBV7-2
CASSYHYEQYF
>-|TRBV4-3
CASSQDQRSLSGANVLTF
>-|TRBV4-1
CASSQEGAGGNQPQHF
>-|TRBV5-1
CASSLGQYTEAFF
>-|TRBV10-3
CAISESGPDSGNTIYF
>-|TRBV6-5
CASSRRQNYGYTF
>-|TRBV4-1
CASSPTSGGRLEQFF
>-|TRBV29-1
CSVAGPGANVLTF
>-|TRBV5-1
CASSFPDRGNTEAFF
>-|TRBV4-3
CASSQDWGRSSPLHF
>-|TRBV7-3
CASSLTPPNRGQNTGELFF
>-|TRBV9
CASSALQGSYTDTQYF
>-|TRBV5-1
CASSSPDRGQSPLHF
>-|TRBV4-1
CASSNTGGGELFF